These T cell receptor beta chains were read from a single sample in a study of Graves' ophthalmopathy and Graves' hyperthyroidism. One entry per CDR3 protein, called by TCRdb with MiXCR from the multiplex PCR reads. The table includes 300,000 to 500,000 distinct CDR3 sequences, roughly 15% detected once. Input material: peripheral blood. These receptor sequences come from a woman younger than 30 with stable Graves' hyperthyroidism. CDR3s include the opening cysteine and the closing phenylalanine or tryptophan. A D gene is named only where the DNA matches it firmly. A clone size is listed for some rows: how often the clone was seen (once, few, many), or a class if it is expanded.

many | TRBJ1-1 | 14 | TRBD1 | TRBV6-5 | TGTGCCAGCAGTCCGGGACAGCAGAACACTGAAGCTTTCTTT | CASSPGQQNTEAFF
many | TRBJ1-2 | 13 | TRBD1 | TRBV7-2 | TGTGCCAGCAGCCACCGGGACAGGGAGGGCTACACCTTC | CASSHRDREGYTF
many | TRBJ1-5 | 14 | - | TRBV6-2/TRBV6-3 | TGTGCCAGCACCGAAGGGGGACCCAATCAGCCCCAGCATTTT | CASTEGGPNQPQHF
- | TRBJ1-3 | 17 | - | TRBV6-1 | TGTGCCAGCAGTGAAGCAGCGGGACACATCTCTGGAAACACCATTTATTTT | CASSEAAGHISGNTIYF
many | TRBJ2-7 | 11 | - | TRBV29-1 | TGCAGCGGCACAGTCGGGGCGGAGCAGTACTTC | CSGTVGAEQYF
few | TRBJ2-5 | 13 | - | TRBV20-1 | TGCAGTGCTAGAGATCTCAGTAAAGAGACCCAGTACTTC | CSARDLSKETQYF
few | TRBJ2-5 | 16 | TRBD1 | TRBV24-1 | TGTGCCACCAGTGATCTCGGGGACAGAGCTATAGAGACCCAGTACTTC | CATSDLGDRAIETQYF
many | TRBJ2-2 | 16 | TRBD2 | TRBV11-1 | TGTGCCAGCAGCTTCGATAAGCGGGGAAACACCGGGGAGCTGTTTTTT | CASSFDKRGNTGELFF
few | TRBJ2-5 | 14 | - | TRBV5-1 | TGCGCCAGCAGCTTGTCGGTTACCCAAGAGACCCAGTACTTC | CASSLSVTQETQYF
few | TRBJ1-5 | 12 | TRBD1 | TRBV19 | TGTGCCACCAGACAGGGAGGTCAGCCCCAGCATTTT | CATRQGGQPQHF
many | TRBJ1-1 | 14 | - | TRBV6-1 | TGTGCCAGCAGTCCAATACAGGTCCCCACTGAAGCTTTCTTT | CASSPIQVPTEAFF
- | TRBJ2-7 | 13 | - | TRBV7-9 | TGTGCCAGCAGCGCATGGGACTCCTACGAGCAGTACTTC | CASSAWDSYEQYF
few | TRBJ2-7 | 20 | TRBD2 | TRBV13 | TGTGCCAGCAGCCCGGGGGGGGGGGCGGTCTGGTTAGCAGGTGGAGGCGAGCAGTACTTC | CASSPGGGAVWLAGGGEQYF
many | TRBJ1-5 | 15 | - | TRBV7-9 | TGTGCCAGCAGCTCTACCTCAGGGGCGGCTCAGCCCCAGCATTTT | CASSSTSGAAQPQHF
few | TRBJ1-6 | 16 | TRBD1 | TRBV7-3 | TGTGCCAGCAGCTTAACCGGACAGGGCACAAATTCACCCCTCCACTTT | CASSLTGQGTNSPLHF
many | TRBJ1-2 | 14 | TRBD1 | TRBV19 | TGTGCCAGTAGTAAGGACAGGGGGCAGGATGGCTACACCTTC | CASSKDRGQDGYTF
many | TRBJ1-1 | 11 | - | TRBV2 | TGTGCCAGCATGGGCTTATCTGAAGCTTTCTTT | CASMGLSEAFF
many | TRBJ2-7 | 17 | TRBD2 | TRBV6-1 | TGTGCCAGCAGTCAACACGGCCGAGCGGGGGGGACCTACGAGCAGTACTTC | CASSQHGRAGGTYEQYF
many | TRBJ2-7 | 12 | TRBD2 | TRBV25-1 | TGTGCCAGCAGCCCGGGGGGGCACGAGCAGTACTTC | CASSPGGHEQYF